This T cell receptor beta chain was sequenced during a study of CD8+ T cells in alopecia areata. Study details: Treated patients swallowed 5 to 10 mg of oral tofacitinib twice daily.

RNA extraction and reverse transcription yielded cDNA as sequencing template. This table comes from immunoSEQ multiplex PCR, and its TCRdb copy is limited to in-frame clones, with some not included. The table includes around 160,000 clones, approximately 87% detected once. Germline CDR1 is SGHDT and CDR2 is YYEEEE. The CDR3 extends over 13 amino acids. The V end lost 0 bases, the J end lost 2 bases, and 5 bases lay between the germline ends. The starting material was CD8+ T cells sorted from blood, obtained at week 0. V is TRBV5-6 and J is TRBJ2-5; D is ambiguous. The receptor was derived from a human donor with alopecia areata. CDR3: CASSLVGQETQYF. CDR3 nucleotides: TGTGCCAGCAGCTTGGTCGGTCAAGAGACCCAGTACTTC.